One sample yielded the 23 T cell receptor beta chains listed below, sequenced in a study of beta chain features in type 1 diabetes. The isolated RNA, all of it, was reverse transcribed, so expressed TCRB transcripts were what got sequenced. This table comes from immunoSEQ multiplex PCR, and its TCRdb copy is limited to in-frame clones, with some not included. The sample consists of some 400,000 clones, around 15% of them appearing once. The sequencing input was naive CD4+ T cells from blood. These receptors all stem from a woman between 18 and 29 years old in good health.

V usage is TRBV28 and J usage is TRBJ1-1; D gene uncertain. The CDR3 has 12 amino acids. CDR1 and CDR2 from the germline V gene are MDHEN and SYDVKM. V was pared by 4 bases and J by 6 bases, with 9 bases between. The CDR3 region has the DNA TGTGCCAGCAGTTCCGGGTTGTCTGAAGCTTTCTTT. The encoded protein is CASSSGLSEAFF.

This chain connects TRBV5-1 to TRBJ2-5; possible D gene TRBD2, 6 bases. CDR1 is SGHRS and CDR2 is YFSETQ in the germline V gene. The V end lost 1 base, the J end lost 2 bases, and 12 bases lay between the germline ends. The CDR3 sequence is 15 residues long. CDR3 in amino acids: CASSLQVAEQETQYF. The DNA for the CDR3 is TGCGCCAGCAGCTTGCAGGTAGCGGAACAAGAGACCCAGTACTTC.

CDR3 sequence: CATSRGQVYEQYF. Here the CDR3 DNA reads TGTGCCACCAGCAGAGGCCAGGTGTACGAGCAGTACTTC. V gene TRBV15 combines with J gene TRBJ2-7; D ambiguous. V shed 1 base and J shed 4 bases, with 8 bases lying between them. This CDR3 has 13 residues. Germline lookup yields CDR1 LNHNV and CDR2 YYDKDF (reference sequence).

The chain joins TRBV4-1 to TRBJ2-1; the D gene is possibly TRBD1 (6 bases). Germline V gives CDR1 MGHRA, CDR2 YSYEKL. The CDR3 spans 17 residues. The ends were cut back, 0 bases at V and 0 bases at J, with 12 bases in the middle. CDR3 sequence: CASSQDWGRGSYNEQFF. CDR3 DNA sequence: TGCGCCAGCAGCCAAGATTGGGGGCGCGGCTCCTACAATGAGCAGTTCTTC.

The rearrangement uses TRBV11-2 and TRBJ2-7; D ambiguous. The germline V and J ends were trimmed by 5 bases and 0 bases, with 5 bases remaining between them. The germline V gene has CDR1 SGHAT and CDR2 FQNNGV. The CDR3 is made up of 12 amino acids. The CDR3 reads CASSRSSYEQYF. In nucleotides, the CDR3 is TGTGCCAGCAGCCGGAGCTCCTACGAGCAGTACTTC.

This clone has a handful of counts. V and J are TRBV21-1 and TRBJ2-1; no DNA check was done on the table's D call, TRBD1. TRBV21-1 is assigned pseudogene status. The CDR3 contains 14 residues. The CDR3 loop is CASLRDRGLDEQFF. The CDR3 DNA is TGTGCCAGCCTCCGGGACAGGGGGCTGGATGAGCAGTTCTTC.

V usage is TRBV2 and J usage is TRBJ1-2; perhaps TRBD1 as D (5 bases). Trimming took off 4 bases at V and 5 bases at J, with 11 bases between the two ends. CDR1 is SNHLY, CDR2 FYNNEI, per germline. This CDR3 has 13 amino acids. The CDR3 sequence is CASSVQGRYGYTF. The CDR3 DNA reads TGTGCCAGCAGTGTTCAGGGAAGATATGGCTACACCTTC.

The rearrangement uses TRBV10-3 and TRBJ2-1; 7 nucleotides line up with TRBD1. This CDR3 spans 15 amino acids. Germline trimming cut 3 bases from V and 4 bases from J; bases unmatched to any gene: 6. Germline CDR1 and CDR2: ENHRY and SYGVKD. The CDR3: CAISEWDSTYNEQFF. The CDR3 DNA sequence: TGTGCCATCAGTGAATGGGACAGTACATACAATGAGCAGTTCTTC.

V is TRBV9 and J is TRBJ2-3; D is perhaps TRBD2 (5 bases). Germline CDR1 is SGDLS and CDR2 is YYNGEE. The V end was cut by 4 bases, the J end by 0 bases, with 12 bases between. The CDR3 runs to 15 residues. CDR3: CASSRTPGSTDTQYF. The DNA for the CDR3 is TGTGCCAGCAGCCGAACACCGGGAAGCACAGATACGCAGTATTTT.

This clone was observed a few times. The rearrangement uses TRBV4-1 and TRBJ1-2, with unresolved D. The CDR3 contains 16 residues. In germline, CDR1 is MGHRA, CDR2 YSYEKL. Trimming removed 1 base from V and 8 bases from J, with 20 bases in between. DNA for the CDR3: TGCGCCAGCAGCCAAGGCGGAGGGTGGCCGGAAGGGGGCTACACCTTC. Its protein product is CASSQGGGWPEGGYTF.

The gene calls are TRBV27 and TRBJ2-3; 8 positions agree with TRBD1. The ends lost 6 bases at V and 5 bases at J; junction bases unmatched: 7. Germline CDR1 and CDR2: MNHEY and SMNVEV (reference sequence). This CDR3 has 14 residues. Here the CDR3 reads CASSFGRGRDTQYF. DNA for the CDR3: TGTGCCAGCAGCTTCGGCAGGGGGCGAGATACGCAGTATTTT.

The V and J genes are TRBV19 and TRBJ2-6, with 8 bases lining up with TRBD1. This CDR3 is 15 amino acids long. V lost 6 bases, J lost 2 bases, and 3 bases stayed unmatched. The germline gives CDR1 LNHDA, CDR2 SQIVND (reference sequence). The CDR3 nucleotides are TGTGCCAGTAGCTTGGACAGGGCTGGGGCCAACGTCCTGACTTTC. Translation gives CASSLDRAGANVLTF.

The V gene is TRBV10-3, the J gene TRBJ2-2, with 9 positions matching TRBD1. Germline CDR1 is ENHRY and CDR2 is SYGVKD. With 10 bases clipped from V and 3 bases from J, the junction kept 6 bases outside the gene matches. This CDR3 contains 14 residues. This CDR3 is CANSGTGYTGELFF. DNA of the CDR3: TGTGCCAACTCCGGGACAGGGTACACCGGGGAGCTGTTTTTT.

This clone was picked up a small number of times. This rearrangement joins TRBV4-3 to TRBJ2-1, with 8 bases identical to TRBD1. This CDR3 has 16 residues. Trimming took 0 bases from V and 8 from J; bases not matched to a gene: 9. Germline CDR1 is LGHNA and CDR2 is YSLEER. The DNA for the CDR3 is TGCGCCAGCAGCCAAGAGAGGGACAGGTTCTTCGATGAGCAGTTCTTC. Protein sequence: CASSQERDRFFDEQFF.

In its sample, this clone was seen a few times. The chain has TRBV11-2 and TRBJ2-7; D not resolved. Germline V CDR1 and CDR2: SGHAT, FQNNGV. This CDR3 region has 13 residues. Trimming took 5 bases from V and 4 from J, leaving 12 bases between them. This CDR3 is CASSNRRIYEQYF. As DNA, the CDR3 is TGTGCCAGCAGCAACAGACGGATTTACGAGCAGTACTTC.

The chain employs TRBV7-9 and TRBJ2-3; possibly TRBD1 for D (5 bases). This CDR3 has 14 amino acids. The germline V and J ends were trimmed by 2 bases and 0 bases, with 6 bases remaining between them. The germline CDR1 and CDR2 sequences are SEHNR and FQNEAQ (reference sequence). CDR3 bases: TGTGCCAGCAGCTTACGACAGAGCACAGATACGCAGTATTTT. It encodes CASSLRQSTDTQYF. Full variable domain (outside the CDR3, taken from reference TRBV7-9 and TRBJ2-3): DTGVSQNPRHKITKRGQNVTFRCDPISEHNRLYWYRQTLGQGPEFLTYFQNEAQLEKSRLLSDRFSAERPKGSFSTLEIQRTEQGDSAMYLCASSLRQSTDTQYFGPGTRLTVL.

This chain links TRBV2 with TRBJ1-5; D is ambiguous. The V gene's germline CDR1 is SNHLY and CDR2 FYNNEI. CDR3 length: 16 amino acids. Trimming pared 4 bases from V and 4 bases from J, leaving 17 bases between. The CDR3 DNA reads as TGTGCCAGCAGTGGACCGGGCCGGGGATTTAATCAGCCCCAGCATTTT. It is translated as CASSGPGRGFNQPQHF.

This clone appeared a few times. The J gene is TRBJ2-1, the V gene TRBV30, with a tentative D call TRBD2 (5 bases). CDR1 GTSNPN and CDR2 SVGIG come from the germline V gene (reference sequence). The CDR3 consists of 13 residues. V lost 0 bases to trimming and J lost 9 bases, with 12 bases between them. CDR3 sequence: CAWSVVAGREQFF. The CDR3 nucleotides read TGTGCCTGGAGTGTAGTTGCGGGTCGTGAGCAGTTCTTC.

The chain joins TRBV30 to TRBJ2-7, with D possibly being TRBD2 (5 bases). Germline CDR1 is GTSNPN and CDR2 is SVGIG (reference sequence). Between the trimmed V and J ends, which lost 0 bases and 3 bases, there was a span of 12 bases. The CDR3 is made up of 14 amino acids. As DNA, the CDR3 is TGTGCCTGGAGTGTATCAGGAGGACTCTACGAGCAGTACTTC. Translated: CAWSVSGGLYEQYF.

The chain's CDR3 is CASSADRDYHEQFF. CDR3 sequence (DNA): TGCGCCAGCAGCGCGGACAGGGATTACCATGAGCAGTTCTTC. V gene TRBV5-1 combines with J gene TRBJ2-1, with TRBD1 identical over 8 bases. The CDR3 loop spans 14 amino acids. Trimming at V came to 4 bases and at J to 8 bases, leaving 8 bases not matched to a gene. Looked up from germline, CDR1 is SGHRS and CDR2 is YFSETQ.

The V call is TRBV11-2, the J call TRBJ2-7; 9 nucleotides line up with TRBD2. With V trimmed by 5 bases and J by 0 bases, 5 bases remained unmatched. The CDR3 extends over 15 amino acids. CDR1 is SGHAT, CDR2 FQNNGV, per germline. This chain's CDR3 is CASSASSGTSYEQYF. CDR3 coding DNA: TGTGCCAGCAGCGCCTCTAGCGGGACCTCCTACGAGCAGTACTTC. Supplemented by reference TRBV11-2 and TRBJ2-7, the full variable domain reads EAGVAQSPRYKIIEKRQSVAFWCNPISGHATLYWYQQILGQGPKLLIQFQNNGVVDDSQLPKDRFSAERLKGVDSTLKIQPAKLEDSAVYLCASSASSGTSYEQYFGPGTRLTVT.

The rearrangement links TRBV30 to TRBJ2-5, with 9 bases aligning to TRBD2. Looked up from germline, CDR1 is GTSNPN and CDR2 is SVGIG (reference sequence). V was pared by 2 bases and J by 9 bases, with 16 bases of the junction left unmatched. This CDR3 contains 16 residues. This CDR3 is CAWSSQTSGAQGAQYF. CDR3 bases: TGTGCCTGGAGTTCACAGACTAGCGGAGCTCAGGGGGCCCAGTACTTC.

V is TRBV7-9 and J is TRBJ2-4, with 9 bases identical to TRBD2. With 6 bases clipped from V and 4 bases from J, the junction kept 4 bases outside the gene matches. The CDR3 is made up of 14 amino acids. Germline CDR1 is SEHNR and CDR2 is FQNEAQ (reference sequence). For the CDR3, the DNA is TGTGCCAGCAGTCTTCTAGCGGGAAAAAACATTCAGTACTTC. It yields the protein CASSLLAGKNIQYF.